One and the same sample provided the 32 T cell receptor beta chains below, sequenced in a study of shared T cell receptors in the human thymus. Measured with immunoSEQ multiplex PCR; TCRdb has only the in-frame clones, and not every one. The sample consists of roughly 710,000 clones, approximately 83% of them appearing once. These same records also appear under a second study, on human thymus T cells.

Sequencing was done on a sample of thymocytes. These TCRs come from a girl under three years old with a congenital heart defect.

This chain connects TRBV9 to TRBJ1-2; 8 nucleotides align to TRBD1. The CDR3 has 13 amino acids. V dropped 4 bases and J dropped 13; count of bases not matched to a gene: 12. Per the germline V gene, CDR1 is SGDLS and CDR2 is YYNGEE. CDR3 sequence (DNA): TGTGCCAGCAGCCCCCTCAGACAGGGGTCTTTCACCTTC. Translating it yields CASSPLRQGSFTF.

The chain links TRBV4-1 to TRBJ1-6; 7 bases are a match to TRBD1. The CDR3 is 15 residues long. With 5 bases clipped from V and 7 bases from J, the junction kept 8 bases outside the gene matches. In germline, CDR1 is MGHRA, CDR2 YSYEKL. DNA of the CDR3: TGCGCCAGCAGCTTCAGACAGGGTAAGAATTCACCCCTCCACTTT. It translates to CASSFRQGKNSPLHF.

The chain links TRBV23-1 to TRBJ2-6; D is possibly TRBD1 (6 bases). TRBV23-1 is classed as an ORF, of uncertain function. V was cut by 3 bases and J by 2 bases, with 17 bases left in between. The CDR3 length is 18 residues. The CDR3 loop reads CASSHQGPGKTGANVLTF. CDR3 DNA sequence: TGCGCCAGCAGTCATCAGGGGCCGGGGAAGACTGGGGCCAACGTCCTGACTTTC.

This chain uses TRBV29-1 with TRBJ1-1; 10 nucleotides match TRBD1. CDR1 SQVTM and CDR2 ANQGSEA come from the germline V gene. V lost 2 bases, J lost 7 bases, and 13 bases stayed unmatched. This CDR3 is built from 16 residues. The CDR3 region has the DNA TGCAGCGTTGAAAGCCGGGACAGGGGCAAAATTAGTGAAGCTTTCTTT. This encodes CSVESRDRGKISEAFF.

J is TRBJ1-1 and V is TRBV7-9, with D tentatively TRBD1 (6 bases). Trimming left V 6 bases short and J 0 bases short, with 14 bases between. Germline assignment: CDR1 SEHNR and CDR2 FQNEAQ (reference sequence). This CDR3 contains 15 residues. The CDR3 spells CASRYNREMNTEAFF. The CDR3 DNA sequence: TGTGCCAGCAGGTATAACAGGGAAATGAACACTGAAGCTTTCTTT.

The chain has TRBV28 and TRBJ1-5; 7 bases align to TRBD1. The germline gives CDR1 MDHEN, CDR2 SYDVKM. The CDR3 contains 20 residues. V lost 3 bases, J lost 5 bases, and 22 bases stayed unmatched. The CDR3 DNA follows: TGTGCCAGCAGTTTCTTGGTGGAGAAGGGGGCCCGCTTTTCGCATCAGCCCCAGCATTTT. It codes for CASSFLVEKGARFSHQPQHF.

The chain links TRBV21-1 to TRBJ1-5; TRBD1 is taken as the D call from the table, unchecked against the DNA. TRBV21-1 is a documented pseudogene. CDR3 length: 18 amino acids. CDR3 loop: CASSNEQGAQIRNQPQHF. The CDR3 DNA reads as TGTGCCAGCAGCAACGAACAGGGGGCGCAGATTCGCAATCAGCCCCAGCATTTT.

The chain has TRBV5-5 and TRBJ1-3; D call uncertain. Trimming shortened V by 3 bases and J by 2 bases, and 9 bases separated the two germline ends. The germline CDR1 and CDR2 sequences are SGHKS and YYEKEE (reference sequence). The CDR3 is 14 residues long. CDR3 loop: CASSSGEAGNTIYF. The CDR3 DNA is TGTGCCAGCAGCTCCGGGGAGGCTGGAAACACCATATATTTT.

The chain is built from TRBV7-6 and TRBJ1-1; a weak D match, TRBD1 (6 bases). From germline, CDR1 is SGHVS and CDR2 FNYEAQ. The CDR3 sequence is 12 residues long. V lost 5 bases, J lost 11 bases, and 15 bases lay in between. For the CDR3, the DNA is TGTGCCAGCAGCCCGGACAGAGGGTCGGCTTTCTTT. This translates into CASSPDRGSAFF.

The chain combines TRBV5-6 with TRBJ1-2; maybe TRBD1 (6 bases). This CDR3 is 13 amino acids long. Trimming shortened V by 2 bases and J by 6 bases, and 11 bases separated the two germline ends. CDR1 and CDR2 from the germline V gene are SGHDT and YYEEEE. CDR3: CASSFTQGHGYTF. The CDR3, as DNA: TGTGCCAGCAGCTTCACGCAGGGGCATGGCTACACCTTC.

V and J are TRBV6-1 and TRBJ2-1, with 9 nucleotides matching TRBD1. This CDR3 is built from 14 residues. V shed 6 bases and J 2 bases; nucleotides not matched to a gene: 2. In germline, CDR1 is MNHNS, CDR2 SASEGT. CDR3 nucleotide sequence: TGTGCCAGCAGGACAGGGGGTGCCTACAATGAGCAGTTCTTC. This encodes CASRTGGAYNEQFF.

V usage is TRBV9 and J usage is TRBJ2-7, with 10 nucleotides matching TRBD1. Germline CDR1 and CDR2: SGDLS and YYNGEE. This CDR3 is 16 amino acids long. The trim removed 4 bases at V and 8 bases at J, leaving 15 bases unmatched. This CDR3 is CASSQGDRGSWWKQYF. CDR3 sequence (DNA): TGTGCCAGCAGCCAGGGGGACAGGGGTTCCTGGTGGAAGCAGTACTTC.

The chain has TRBV11-2 and TRBJ1-2, with 7 bases that match TRBD1. This CDR3 contains 13 residues. Looked up from germline, CDR1 is SGHAT and CDR2 is FQNNGV. The J segment lost 5 bases and the V segment lost 5 bases, leaving 5 bases of the junction unmatched. The CDR3 nucleotides are TGTGCCAGCAGCCGGAGGGGGCGTTATGGCTACACCTTC. It yields the protein CASSRRGRYGYTF.

This chain joins TRBV18 and TRBJ2-2, with D hard to call. This CDR3 is built from 16 residues. In germline, CDR1 is KGHSH, CDR2 LQKENI. V was clipped by 2 bases and J by 1 base, with 11 bases between them. This chain's CDR3 is CASSPLVPQNTGELFF. The DNA for the CDR3 is TGTGCCAGCTCACCATTGGTCCCACAGAACACCGGGGAGCTGTTTTTT.

The chain recombines TRBV7-9 with TRBJ1-5, with 7 nucleotides matching TRBD1. Germline assignment: CDR1 SEHNR and CDR2 FQNEAQ (reference sequence). Germline trimming cut 9 bases from V and 3 bases from J; bases unmatched to any gene: 8. The CDR3 is 14 amino acids. CDR3 protein: CARDQDRPNQPQHF. In DNA, the CDR3 is TGTGCCAGAGATCAGGACAGGCCCAATCAGCCCCAGCATTTT.

The V and J genes are TRBV28 and TRBJ1-6, with 10 nucleotides matching TRBD1. V lost 5 bases and J lost 9; bases outside the gene matches: 13. The CDR3 spans 17 residues. From germline, CDR1 is MDHEN and CDR2 SYDVKM. The CDR3 nucleotides are TGTGCCAGCAGTCCTTCAACCGGGACAGGGGATCGTTCACCCCTCCACTTT. Its protein product is CASSPSTGTGDRSPLHF.

The genes are TRBV11-2 and TRBJ1-3; no definite D call. The CDR3 loop spans 11 amino acids. From germline, CDR1 is SGHAT and CDR2 FQNNGV. V was clipped by 6 bases and J by 14 bases, with 14 bases between them. In DNA form, the CDR3 reads TGTGCCAGCAGGCAGCGGGGTGGACTATATTTT. It yields the protein CASRQRGGLYF.

The rearrangement joins TRBV7-6 to TRBJ1-1; D remains ambiguous. This CDR3 comprises 15 residues. Trimming removed 1 base from V and 1 base from J, with 10 bases in between. Germline CDR1 is SGHVS and CDR2 is FNYEAQ. CDR3 in amino acids: CASSLVHSQNTEAFF. The CDR3 nucleotides are TGTGCCAGCAGCTTAGTTCACAGTCAGAACACTGAAGCTTTCTTT. The variable domain in full, with the rest retrieved from reference TRBV7-6 and TRBJ1-1, is GAGVSQSPRYKVTKRGQDVALRCDPISGHVSLYWYRQALGQGPEFLTYFNYEAQQDKSGLPNDRFSAERPEGSISTLTIQRTEQRDSAMYRCASSLVHSQNTEAFFGQGTRLTVV.

The chain recombines TRBV5-1 with TRBJ1-2; D is perhaps TRBD1 (5 bases). Germline V gene sequence: CDR1 SGHRS, CDR2 YFSETQ. The CDR3 has 13 residues. The V and J ends lost 0 bases and 8 bases respectively, with 11 bases between them. The CDR3 DNA reads TGCGCCAGCAGCTTGGAGGACGGGGGGGGCTACACCTTC. Translation: CASSLEDGGGYTF.

The V gene is TRBV20-1, the J gene TRBJ2-3; unclear D gene. Germline CDR1 and CDR2: DFQATT and SNEGSKA (reference sequence). The germline V and J ends were trimmed by 6 bases and 6 bases, with 10 bases remaining between them. This CDR3 is built from 11 residues. The CDR3 is CSARDVDTQYF. The DNA of the CDR3 is TGCAGTGCCCGAGATGTGGATACGCAGTATTTT.

The V gene is TRBV11-2, the J gene TRBJ1-2; possible D gene TRBD1, 6 bases. Germline V gene data show CDR1 as SGHAT and CDR2 as FQNNGV. The CDR3 totals 18 residues. V was clipped by 1 base and J by 4 bases, with 22 bases between them. The CDR3 DNA sequence: TGTGCCAGCAGCTTAGCCGGCAGGGGAGGGGGTATTGGCTATGGCTACACCTTC. It translates to CASSLAGRGGGIGYGYTF.

The rearrangement joins TRBV5-6 to TRBJ2-7; D possibly corresponds to TRBD1 (6 bases). Germline CDR1 SGHDT, CDR2 YYEEEE. The V end lost 1 base, the J end lost 7 bases, and 21 bases lay between the germline ends. This CDR3 region has 16 residues. The CDR3 DNA reads as TGTGCCAGCAGCTTGCTACAGGGCCCCGACACGGGGGAGCAGTACTTC. It yields the protein CASSLLQGPDTGEQYF.

The gene calls are TRBV2 and TRBJ1-1; TRBD1 agrees at 8 bases. There are 16 residues in the CDR3. V lost 6 bases to trimming and J lost 1 base; unmatched junction nucleotides: 10. Germline CDR1 and CDR2: SNHLY and FYNNEI. The chain's CDR3 is CASRWQGALENTEAFF. The CDR3 DNA reads TGTGCCAGCAGATGGCAGGGGGCTTTAGAGAACACTGAAGCTTTCTTT.

The rearrangement joins TRBV29-1 to TRBJ2-1; TRBD1 matches 9 bases. This CDR3 has 14 residues. Germline V CDR1 and CDR2: SQVTM, ANQGSEA. The V gene end was trimmed by 5 bases and the J gene end by 7 bases; junction bases not matched to a gene: 9. The DNA for the CDR3 is TGCAGCGTTTGTCCCCGGGACAGGGTGAATGAGCAGTTCTTC. This translates into CSVCPRDRVNEQFF.

This sequence joins TRBV5-1 and TRBJ1-1; unclear D gene. This CDR3 region has 16 residues. With 4 bases removed from V and 1 base from J, the gap between germline ends came to 17 bases. From germline, CDR1 is SGHRS and CDR2 YFSETQ. The CDR3 loop reads CASSPEWAVKNTEAFF. CDR3 sequence (DNA): TGCGCCAGCAGCCCTGAGTGGGCAGTTAAGAACACTGAAGCTTTCTTT.

The gene calls are TRBV4-1 and TRBJ2-1, with 12 positions matching TRBD2. The J segment lost 2 bases and the V segment lost 3 bases, leaving 5 bases of the junction unmatched. Germline V lookup: CDR1 MGHRA, CDR2 YSYEKL. This CDR3 has 17 residues. Here the CDR3 DNA reads TGCGCCAGCAGCCACAGACTAGCGGGGGATACCTACAATGAGCAGTTCTTC. This codes for CASSHRLAGDTYNEQFF.

The chain carries TRBV15 and TRBJ2-1, with 9 bases that match TRBD1. Unmatched junction bases numbered 18, after V lost 5 bases and J lost 10 bases. Germline values: CDR1 LNHNV, CDR2 YYDKDF (reference sequence). This CDR3 contains 17 residues. The CDR3 nucleotides are TGTGCCACCAGCGGACAGGAGGGACAGGGCCTCGGTCAGGAGCAGTTCTTC. Amino acid sequence: CATSGQEGQGLGQEQFF. Full variable domain (remainder filled in from reference TRBV15 and TRBJ2-1): DAMVIQNPRYQVTQFGKPVTLSCSQTLNHNVMYWYQQKSSQAPKLLFHYYDKDFNNEADTPDNFQSRRPNTSFCFLDIRSPGLGDTAMYLCATSGQEGQGLGQEQFFGPGTRLTVL.

J is TRBJ2-3 and V is TRBV11-2; 9 bases match TRBD2. Germline values: CDR1 SGHAT, CDR2 FQNNGV. The CDR3 extends over 18 amino acids. V gave up 0 bases and J gave up 0 bases; unmatched junction bases: 7. The CDR3 is CASSLEGSGGSSTDTQYF. In DNA form, the CDR3 reads TGTGCCAGCAGCTTAGAGGGTAGCGGGGGCTCTAGCACAGATACGCAGTATTTT.

The CDR3 loop is CASSIGRQGSTASNQPQHF. The CDR3 DNA reads TGTGCCAGTAGTATAGGGAGACAGGGGTCCACGGCTAGCAATCAGCCCCAGCATTTT. The V call is TRBV19, the J call TRBJ1-5, with TRBD1 identical over 8 bases. After removal of 1 base from V and 0 bases from J, the junction contained 11 bases not matched to a gene. Germline CDR1 LNHDA, CDR2 SQIVND (reference sequence). This CDR3 comprises 19 residues.

The rearrangement uses TRBV29-1 and TRBJ2-2; 9 bases agree with TRBD1. This CDR3 has 16 residues. Unmatched junction bases numbered 12, after V lost 5 bases and J lost 5 bases. The germline gives CDR1 SQVTM, CDR2 ANQGSEA. In DNA, the CDR3 is TGCAGCGTTACTTCTTCCGGGACAGGGAGAACCGGGGAGCTGTTTTTT. Translating it yields CSVTSSGTGRTGELFF.

The rearrangement links TRBV4-3 to TRBJ2-3, with D maybe TRBD1 (6 bases). V shed 6 bases and J shed 0 bases, with 13 bases lying between them. This CDR3 region has 15 residues. The germline CDR1 and CDR2 sequences are LGHNA and YSLEER. The CDR3 spells CASSRWTDSTDTQYF. The CDR3 DNA follows: TGCGCCAGCAGTAGGTGGACAGATAGCACAGATACGCAGTATTTT.

The rearrangement joins TRBV4-2 to TRBJ1-5; D not certain. Germline V gives CDR1 LGHNA, CDR2 YNFKEQ. The V end lost 1 base, the J end lost 6 bases, and 7 bases lay between the germline ends. The CDR3 length is 13 residues. CDR3 residues: CASSQVVGQPQHF. The CDR3 nucleotides read TGTGCCAGCAGCCAAGTCGTCGGTCAGCCCCAGCATTTT.